The 29 T cell receptor beta chains below were found in one sample sequenced in a study of blood T cell repertoires in COVID-19. Only in-frame clones appear in the TCRdb table, and some are missing; sequencing was by immunoSEQ multiplex PCR. The sample shows about 400,000 clones, around 87% of them seen only once. The sequencing sample was made of PBMCs or T cells enriched from blood (not recorded which). Every receptor here comes from a man between 35 and 55 years old in a cohort exposed to, infected with or recovered from COVID-19 (not recorded which).

The chain links TRBV6-5 to TRBJ1-5, with 7 bases fitting TRBD1. The CDR3 runs 15 residues. Trimming took 4 bases from V and 4 from J; bases not matched to a gene: 7. The germline gives CDR1 MNHEY, CDR2 SVGAGI. The CDR3 is CASSSDRARNQPQHF. CDR3 sequence (DNA): TGTGCCAGCAGTTCTGACAGGGCTAGGAATCAGCCCCAGCATTTT.

The chain carries TRBV20-1 and TRBJ1-5, with no clear D. Trimming left V 3 bases short and J 7 bases short, with 10 bases between. The CDR3 length is 12 residues. Per germline, CDR1 DFQATT and CDR2 SNEGSKA (reference sequence). CDR3 sequence: CSASVPPQPQHF. CDR3 DNA sequence: TGCAGTGCTAGTGTCCCCCCGCAGCCCCAGCATTTT.

The V and J genes are TRBV6-5 and TRBJ1-6; 7 bases match TRBD1. Germline V gene sequence: CDR1 MNHEY, CDR2 SVGAGI. After removal of 6 bases from V and 4 bases from J, the junction contained 3 bases not matched to a gene. There are 14 residues in the CDR3. This chain's CDR3 is CASSPQGYNSPLHF. The DNA of the CDR3 is TGTGCCAGCAGCCCACAGGGGTATAATTCACCCCTCCACTTT.

The V call is TRBV6-5, the J call TRBJ1-4; 7 nucleotides align to TRBD1. Germline values: CDR1 MNHEY, CDR2 SVGAGI. The CDR3 is 15 amino acids. The trim removed 2 bases at V and 2 bases at J, leaving 2 bases unmatched. The CDR3, as DNA: TGTGCCAGCAGTTACACGACAGGGACTAATGAAAAACTGTTTTTT. This translates into CASSYTTGTNEKLFF.

The rearrangement uses TRBV7-9 and TRBJ1-2, with 10 nucleotides matching TRBD1. Germline CDR1 and CDR2: SEHNR and FQNEAQ (reference sequence). Losses at the gene ends were 4 bases for V and 6 bases for J; bases not matched to a gene: 5. The CDR3 has 14 residues. CDR3 in amino acids: CASSSDGTGDGYTF. DNA of the CDR3: TGTGCCAGCAGCTCAGACGGGACAGGGGATGGCTACACCTTC.

This clone was seen once. The rearrangement uses TRBV3-1 (or the pseudogene TRBV3-2) and TRBJ2-5; weak D call: TRBD1 (5 bases). The V end lost 2 bases, the J end lost 4 bases, and 14 bases lay between the germline ends. CDR3 length: 15 residues. The germline gives CDR1 LGHDT, CDR2 YNNKEL (reference sequence). In DNA form, the CDR3 reads TGTGCCAGCAGCCAAAACGTCCAGGGTAGAGAGACCCAGTACTTC. It encodes CASSQNVQGRETQYF.

CDR3 amino acids: CASSVGRGLGYGYTF. The CDR3 DNA sequence: TGTGCCAGCAGCGTAGGCAGGGGGCTTGGCTATGGCTACACCTTC. V gene TRBV9 combines with J gene TRBJ1-2; TRBD1 matches 8 bases. V gave up 0 bases and J gave up 4 bases; unmatched junction bases: 5. Germline CDR1 and CDR2: SGDLS and YYNGEE. CDR3 length equals 15 residues. Looking up the rest from reference TRBV9 and TRBJ1-2 gives the full variable domain: DSGVTQTPKHLITATGQRVTLRCSPRSGDLSVYWYQQSLDQGLQFLIQYYNGEERAKGNILERFSAQQFPDLHSELNLSSLELGDSALYFCASSVGRGLGYGYTFGSGTRLTVV.

The CDR3: CASSRRENTEAFF. The CDR3 region has the DNA TGTGCCAGTAGTCGGCGGGAGAACACTGAAGCTTTCTTT. The chain combines TRBV19 with TRBJ1-1, with no clear D. The CDR3 is made up of 13 amino acids. CDR1 is LNHDA and CDR2 is SQIVND in the germline V gene (reference sequence). Trimming took off 5 bases at V and 1 base at J, with 8 bases between the two ends.

This clone was counted a few times. V and J are TRBV4-1 and TRBJ1-3; D possibly corresponds to TRBD1 (6 bases). The CDR3 runs 15 residues. The V and J ends lost 8 bases and 0 bases respectively, with 14 bases between them. Germline V gene data show CDR1 as MGHRA and CDR2 as YSYEKL. The CDR3 spells CASSRGQNSGNTIYF. CDR3 nucleotide sequence: TGCGCCAGCTCTCGAGGACAGAACTCTGGAAACACCATATATTTT.

The V call is TRBV6-1, the J call TRBJ2-3, with D uncertain. Trimming shortened V by 0 bases and J by 2 bases, and 6 bases separated the two germline ends. Germline V lookup: CDR1 MNHNS, CDR2 SASEGT. The CDR3 extends over 14 amino acids. CDR3 sequence reads: CASSEAQITDTQYF. The CDR3 DNA is TGTGCCAGCAGTGAAGCCCAAATCACAGATACGCAGTATTTT.

The CDR3 loop reads CASSPRREISYEQYF. CDR3 nucleotide sequence: TGTGCCAGCAGCCCCCGGCGGGAGATTTCCTACGAGCAGTACTTC. The V gene is TRBV9, the J gene TRBJ2-7; 7 positions agree with TRBD2. The V segment lost 4 bases and the J segment 1 base; nucleotides outside the gene matches: 8. The germline CDR1 and CDR2 sequences are SGDLS and YYNGEE. This CDR3 comprises 15 residues.

The chain uses TRBV5-1 and TRBJ1-2; D is possibly TRBD1 (5 bases). Trimming took off 3 bases at V and 6 bases at J, with 12 bases between the two ends. The CDR3 has 13 amino acids. Germline-derived CDR1 and CDR2 are SGHRS and YFSETQ. The CDR3 nucleotides are TGCGCCAGCAGCTACGAGGACACAAATGGCTACACCTTC. This gives the protein CASSYEDTNGYTF. The whole variable domain, remainder taken from reference TRBV5-1 and TRBJ1-2, is KAGVTQTPRYLIKTRGQQVTLSCSPISGHRSVSWYQQTPGQGLQFLFEYFSETQRNKGNFPGRFSGRQFSNSRSEMNVSTLELGDSALYLCASSYEDTNGYTFGSGTRLTVV.

The V gene is TRBV2, the J gene TRBJ1-4, with D uncertain. The CDR3 sequence is 14 residues long. CDR1 is SNHLY, CDR2 FYNNEI, per germline. V lost 4 bases and J 3 bases, leaving 9 bases between the germline ends. As DNA, the CDR3 is TGTGCCAGCAGTGCGGGTGTACCTAATGAAAAACTGTTTTTT. It yields the protein CASSAGVPNEKLFF.

The chain is built from TRBV5-8 and TRBJ1-5; weak D call: TRBD1 (6 bases). V was cut by 4 bases and J by 1 base, with 12 bases left in between. The CDR3 spans 15 residues. Looked up from germline, CDR1 is SGHTS and CDR2 is YDEGEE. The CDR3 sequence: CASSQQGRSNQPQHF. In nucleotides, the CDR3 is TGTGCCAGCAGCCAACAGGGCAGGAGCAATCAGCCCCAGCATTTT. The full variable domain, rest sourced from reference TRBV5-8 and TRBJ1-5, is EAGVTQSPTHLIKTRGQQATLRCSPISGHTSVYWYQQALGLGLQFLLWYDEGEERNRGNFPPRFSGRQFPNYSSELNVNALELEDSALYLCASSQQGRSNQPQHFGDGTRLSIL.

This clone was found once. The chain joins TRBV27 to TRBJ1-2; TRBD1 agrees at 7 bases. This CDR3 comprises 16 residues. The germline CDR1 and CDR2 sequences are MNHEY and SMNVEV (reference sequence). V dropped 6 bases and J dropped 3; count of bases not matched to a gene: 13. The CDR3 reads CASSPLRGTDYYGYTF. The CDR3 DNA is TGTGCCAGCAGCCCCCTGAGGGGGACAGATTACTATGGCTACACCTTC.

This chain uses TRBV7-2 with TRBJ2-1, with 7 bases fitting TRBD2. There are 14 residues in the CDR3. Germline lookup yields CDR1 SGHTA and CDR2 FQGNSA. The junction had 11 bases not matched to a gene; V was cut back by 8 bases and J by 7 bases. For the CDR3, the DNA is TGTGCCAGCGTCCAGTGGGAGGGCCTTAATGAGCAGTTCTTC. Amino acids: CASVQWEGLNEQFF.

The chain couples TRBV25-1 to TRBJ1-5; D may be TRBD1 (5 bases). CDR1 and CDR2 from the germline V gene are MGHDK and SYGVNS. Trimming stripped 2 bases from V and 2 bases from J, with 10 bases between. The CDR3 loop spans 15 amino acids. In nucleotides, the CDR3 is TGTGCCAGCAGTGAAGCAGGGTTAGGCAATCAGCCCCAGCATTTT. Its translation is CASSEAGLGNQPQHF.

This chain connects TRBV24-1 to TRBJ2-3; a possible D gene is TRBD2 (6 bases). V was cut by 4 bases and J by 6 bases, with 13 bases left in between. CDR3 length equals 14 residues. Germline assignment: CDR1 KGHDR and CDR2 SFDVKD. The CDR3 DNA is TGTGCCACCAGTGAATCGACTAGTTGGGATACGCAGTATTTT. Translated, it gives CATSESTSWDTQYF.

This clone was found a few times. CDR3 loop: CASRIAGAHSYNEQFF. The CDR3 DNA sequence: TGTGCCAGCAGGATAGCGGGTGCCCACTCCTACAATGAGCAGTTCTTC. This sequence joins TRBV28 and TRBJ2-1; 7 bases fit TRBD2. Germline values: CDR1 MDHEN, CDR2 SYDVKM. The ends lost 6 bases at V and 0 bases at J; junction bases unmatched: 8. The CDR3 consists of 16 residues. Complete variable domain (other parts from reference TRBV28 and TRBJ2-1): DVKVTQSSRYLVKRTGEKVFLECVQDMDHENMFWYRQDPGLGLRLIYFSYDVKMKEKGDIPEGYSVSREKKERFSLILESASTNQTSMYLCASRIAGAHSYNEQFFGPGTRLTVL.

There are a few counts of this clone. The chain recombines TRBV7-9 with TRBJ2-1; 14 nucleotides align to TRBD2. The CDR3 extends over 16 amino acids. With V trimmed by 4 bases and J by 9 bases, 8 bases remained unmatched. Germline assignment: CDR1 SEHNR and CDR2 FQNEAQ (reference sequence). The CDR3 DNA reads TGTGCCAGCAGCTCCGTGACTAGCGGGAGGGCTCTTGAGCAGTTCTTC. As protein: CASSSVTSGRALEQFF. The full variable domain, completed using reference TRBV7-9 and TRBJ2-1, is DTGVSQNPRHKITKRGQNVTFRCDPISEHNRLYWYRQTLGQGPEFLTYFQNEAQLEKSRLLSDRFSAERPKGSFSTLEIQRTEQGDSAMYLCASSSVTSGRALEQFFGPGTRLTVL.

The chain carries TRBV2 and TRBJ1-3; no firm D call. Trimming stripped 3 bases from V and 1 base from J, with 7 bases between. The CDR3 totals 14 residues. CDR1 is SNHLY, CDR2 FYNNEI, per germline. CDR3 region: CASSEGYSGNTIYF. The CDR3, as DNA: TGTGCCAGCAGTGAGGGCTATTCTGGAAACACCATATATTTT. The variable domain in full, completed from reference TRBV2 and TRBJ1-3, reads EPEVTQTPSHQVTQMGQEVILRCVPISNHLYFYWYRQILGQKVEFLVSFYNNEISEKSEIFDDQFSVERPDGSNFTLKIRSTKLEDSAMYFCASSEGYSGNTIYFGEGSWLTVV.

The count of this clone is one. The chain has TRBV6-5 and TRBJ1-4, with a tentative D call TRBD1 (5 bases). The CDR3 has 13 amino acids. Per germline, CDR1 MNHEY and CDR2 SVGAGI. V lost 4 bases to trimming and J lost 7 bases, with 10 bases between them. The chain's CDR3 is CASSSGFGEKLFF. The CDR3 DNA sequence: TGTGCCAGCAGTTCAGGGTTTGGTGAAAAACTGTTTTTT.

The rearrangement joins TRBV6-2 or TRBV6-3 to TRBJ2-7; 7 bases are a match to TRBD1. Germline assignment: CDR1 MNHEY and CDR2 SVGEGT. CDR3 length: 13 residues. V was clipped by 7 bases and J by 4 bases; unmatched bases: 7. The CDR3 DNA reads as TGTGCCAGCAACCCGACAGGGATGTACGAGCAGTACTTC. It translates to CASNPTGMYEQYF.

V usage is TRBV29-1 and J usage is TRBJ1-1; TRBD1 matches at 8 bases. V trimming: 7 bases; J trimming: 4 bases; junction bases outside the gene matches: 8. This CDR3 is built from 13 residues. Germline CDR1 and CDR2: SQVTM and ANQGSEA. CDR3 residues: CSGGQARSTEAFF. For the CDR3, the DNA is TGCAGCGGGGGACAGGCGCGGAGCACTGAAGCTTTCTTT.

The chain links TRBV7-9 to TRBJ2-2, with a possible D match to TRBD2 (6 bases). CDR3 size: 15 residues. Germline V gene lookup returns CDR1 SEHNR and CDR2 FQNEAQ (reference sequence). V lost 9 bases, J lost 2 bases, and 16 bases lay in between. The CDR3 DNA follows: TGTGCCAGTCCGAAGAGACTAGTTAACACCGGGGAGCTGTTTTTT. This sequence encodes CASPKRLVNTGELFF.

The V and J genes are TRBV12-5 and TRBJ1-4; perhaps TRBD1 as D (5 bases). Germline-derived CDR1 and CDR2 are LGHNT and FRNRAP. Trimming removed 5 bases from V and 8 bases from J, with 21 bases in between. This CDR3 is 16 amino acids long. The CDR3 bases are TGTGCTAGTGGTCCCCCGGTTCCGTCAGGGCAAGAAAAACTGTTTTTT. Protein: CASGPPVPSGQEKLFF.

The chain carries TRBV29-1 and TRBJ2-7; the match to TRBD1 covers 10 bases. The germline gives CDR1 SQVTM, CDR2 ANQGSEA. This CDR3 is built from 13 residues. The trim removed 4 bases at V and 6 bases at J, leaving 6 bases unmatched. Written as DNA, the CDR3 is TGCAGCGTTGGCGGGACAGGGGTCTCCGAGCAGTACTTC. Residues: CSVGGTGVSEQYF.

This rearrangement joins TRBV5-4 to TRBJ2-3; 8 bases are a match to TRBD2. In germline, CDR1 is SGHNT, CDR2 YYREEE (reference sequence). The CDR3 sequence is 16 residues long. The J segment lost 1 base and the V segment lost 4 bases, leaving 8 bases of the junction unmatched. The CDR3 spells CASSPGLREGTDTQYF. The DNA for the CDR3 is TGTGCCAGCAGCCCCGGGTTGCGGGAGGGCACAGATACGCAGTATTTT.

This chain links TRBV7-2 with TRBJ2-3, with D hard to call. CDR1 is SGHTA, CDR2 FQGNSA, per germline. This CDR3 spans 17 amino acids. V lost 1 base, J lost 1 base, and 15 bases lay in between. The CDR3, as DNA: TGTGCCAGCAGCTTAGTGGCCCGCCCCCGGGGCACAGATACGCAGTATTTT. Amino acid sequence: CASSLVARPRGTDTQYF.